One T cell receptor (beta chain) is described in this entry. Assay used: immunoSEQ multiplex PCR; TCRdb lists only in-frame clones, some missing. The sample holds some 47,000 clones, more than 70% seen once. These data come from a study of T cells in tumors after PD-1 blockade. Sequencing used PBMCs, obtained before anti-PD-1 treatment. The receptor was isolated from a human donor with basal cell carcinoma.

Written as DNA, the CDR3 is TGTGCCAGCAGCAAAGGAAGTAGGGGGCGCAAAGAGACCCAGTACTTC. It yields the protein CASSKGSRGRKETQYF. The chain employs TRBV21-1 and TRBJ2-5; no check of the table's D call, TRBD1, against the DNA was made. TRBV21-1 constitutes a pseudogene. CDR3 size: 16 residues.